The 25 T cell receptor beta chains presented below share a single source sample, sequenced in a study of cytomegalovirus exposure and HLA in healthy donors. It was with 60 Vbeta and 13 Jbeta primers that the PCR ran. Sequencing was performed with immunoSEQ multiplex PCR; in TCRdb, only in-frame clones are kept and a portion is missing. The data contain 180,000 or so clones, nearly 80% of them seen just once; the ten biggest clones take up roughly 2.7%. Sample: PBMCs. The receptors were sampled from a female donor in good health and CMV-seronegative.

The chain links TRBV12-5 to TRBJ1-4, with a weak D call TRBD1 (5 bases). Germline V gene lookup returns CDR1 LGHNT and CDR2 FRNRAP. CDR3 length: 14 residues. The V and J ends lost 4 bases and 4 bases respectively, with 10 bases between them. CDR3 coding DNA: TGTGCTAGTGGTTCGACAGTCTATAATGAAAAACTGTTTTTT. Translation: CASGSTVYNEKLFF.

The rearrangement links TRBV19 to TRBJ1-2, with D perhaps TRBD1 (6 bases). CDR3 size: 14 residues. V was clipped by 4 bases and J by 8 bases, with 17 bases between them. Germline V CDR1 and CDR2: LNHDA, SQIVND (reference sequence). The CDR3 DNA sequence: TGTGCCAGTAGTACCGCGGGGGGGGCGGGCGGCTACACCTTC. Encoded protein: CASSTAGGAGGYTF.

The chain joins TRBV27 to TRBJ2-3; TRBD2 agrees at 11 bases. V gave up 7 bases and J gave up 2 bases; unmatched junction bases: 5. Germline CDR1 and CDR2: MNHEY and SMNVEV (reference sequence). The CDR3 sequence is 15 residues long. This chain's CDR3 is CASKGLAATTDTQYF. The CDR3 DNA is TGTGCCAGCAAGGGACTAGCGGCTACCACAGATACGCAGTATTTT.

J is TRBJ2-7 and V is TRBV9, with TRBD2 matching 11 bases. Per the germline V gene, CDR1 is SGDLS and CDR2 is YYNGEE. This CDR3 has 13 residues. J was trimmed by 6 bases and V by 4 bases; bases with no gene match: 3. Written as DNA, the CDR3 is TGTGCCAGCAGCACTACTAGCGGGGGCGAGCAGTACTTC. Translated: CASSTTSGGEQYF.

The CDR3 coding sequence is TGTGCCAGCAGCTTAGATTCTAGATCCGGGGAGCTGTTTTTT. Amino acid sequence: CASSLDSRSGELFF. The rearrangement uses TRBV7-2 and TRBJ2-2; D not resolved. V lost 1 base, J lost 6 bases, and 9 bases lay in between. This CDR3 has 14 amino acids. The V gene's germline CDR1 is SGHTA and CDR2 FQGNSA.

The rearrangement joins TRBV13 to TRBJ2-1, with 9 bases fitting TRBD2. The CDR3 has 16 residues. After removal of 0 bases from V and 6 bases from J, the junction contained 6 bases not matched to a gene. The germline V gene has CDR1 PRHDT and CDR2 FYEKMQ (reference sequence). The CDR3 DNA reads TGTGCCAGCAGCTTAGGCCTTGCGGGGGGGCCCAATGAGCAGTTCTTC. Residues: CASSLGLAGGPNEQFF.

The chain is built from TRBV10-1 and TRBJ2-3, with 7 nucleotides matching TRBD2. In germline, CDR1 is WNHNN, CDR2 SYGVQD (reference sequence). The CDR3 is 15 amino acids. Germline trimming cut 6 bases from V and 0 bases from J; bases unmatched to any gene: 6. The CDR3 DNA reads TGCGCCAGCAGACGGGCGGGAGCAAGCACAGATACGCAGTATTTT. It encodes CASRRAGASTDTQYF.

The V call is TRBV11-3, the J call TRBJ2-2; D is perhaps TRBD2 (7 bases). V was shortened by 4 bases and J by 10 bases, with 22 bases between the two germline ends. The CDR3 covers 16 residues. The germline gives CDR1 SGHNT, CDR2 YENEEA. The CDR3 DNA reads TGTGCCAGCAGCTCCCGGGGGGCCTTGGGGGTTGCGGAGCTGTTTTTT. It encodes CASSSRGALGVAELFF.

The genes are TRBV19 and TRBJ1-2; TRBD1 agrees at 8 bases. CDR1 and CDR2 (germline): LNHDA, SQIVND (reference sequence). V dropped 2 bases and J dropped 4; count of bases not matched to a gene: 6. The CDR3 runs to 15 residues. CDR3 amino acids: CASSILEGQVYGYTF. The CDR3 DNA sequence: TGTGCCAGTAGTATACTAGAGGGACAGGTCTATGGCTACACCTTC.

The genes are TRBV2 and TRBJ2-2, with D perhaps TRBD2 (7 bases). CDR1 and CDR2 (germline): SNHLY, FYNNEI. The germline V and J ends were trimmed by 3 bases and 7 bases, with 12 bases remaining between them. The CDR3 loop spans 14 amino acids. The CDR3 DNA reads as TGTGCCAGCAGTGAGGGGGGGCGTATCGGGGAGCTGTTTTTT. As protein: CASSEGGRIGELFF.

The chain carries TRBV11-3 and TRBJ1-1; D perhaps matches TRBD1 (5 bases). The CDR3 is made up of 15 amino acids. Germline V gene lookup returns CDR1 SGHNT and CDR2 YENEEA. Trimming took 0 bases from V and 3 from J, leaving 11 bases between them. CDR3 protein: CASSLDGGLDTEAFF. CDR3 coding DNA: TGTGCCAGCAGCTTAGATGGGGGACTCGACACTGAAGCTTTCTTT.

CDR3 nucleotides: TGTGCTAGTGGCACTCCTCCCGGGACTAGCGGGAGTTACGAGCAGTACTTC. It codes for CASGTPPGTSGSYEQYF. The chain joins TRBV12-5 to TRBJ2-7, with 14 bases that match TRBD2. J gave up 4 bases and V 6 bases, and 11 bases lay outside the gene matches. This CDR3 has 17 residues. Germline CDR1 and CDR2: LGHNT and FRNRAP.

The rearrangement uses TRBV29-1 and TRBJ2-7; 7 bases are shared with TRBD1. CDR1 SQVTM and CDR2 ANQGSEA come from the germline V gene. Losses at the gene ends were 5 bases for V and 2 bases for J; bases not matched to a gene: 3. This CDR3 region has 12 residues. CDR3 bases: TGCAGCGTTATGACAGGGCCCTACGAGCAGTACTTC. Protein: CSVMTGPYEQYF.

J is TRBJ1-5 and V is TRBV5-6, with D perhaps matching TRBD1 (6 bases). Between the trimmed V and J ends, which lost 4 bases and 2 bases, there was a span of 16 bases. Germline values: CDR1 SGHDT, CDR2 YYEEEE. The CDR3 extends over 16 amino acids. CDR3: CASSPNRGARNQPQHF. CDR3 nucleotide sequence: TGTGCCAGCAGCCCGAATCGGGGGGCGCGCAATCAGCCCCAGCATTTT.

The gene calls are TRBV29-1 and TRBJ2-3; 7 bases map to TRBD1. This CDR3 has 12 residues. V shed 6 bases and J 6 bases; nucleotides not matched to a gene: 6. Germline CDR1 reads SQVTM; CDR2 reads ANQGSEA. This CDR3 reads CSVATGADTQYF. As DNA, the CDR3 is TGCAGCGTCGCAACAGGGGCTGATACGCAGTATTTT.

The chain joins TRBV5-1 to TRBJ2-7; the match to TRBD1 covers 7 bases. With V trimmed by 4 bases and J by 2 bases, 6 bases remained unmatched. CDR1 is SGHRS and CDR2 is YFSETQ in the germline V gene. The CDR3 has 14 amino acids. This CDR3 reads CASSPLQGAYEQYF. For the CDR3, the DNA is TGCGCCAGCAGCCCCTTGCAGGGGGCCTACGAGCAGTACTTC.

There are a few counts of this clone. J is TRBJ2-7 and V is TRBV19, with 12 positions matching TRBD2. Germline V lookup: CDR1 LNHDA, CDR2 SQIVND (reference sequence). The CDR3 extends over 14 amino acids. V was pared by 5 bases and J by 5 bases, with 4 bases of the junction left unmatched. The DNA of the CDR3 is TGTGCCAGTAGTCCGACTAGCGGGAGACACGAGCAGTACTTC. Its protein product is CASSPTSGRHEQYF.

The chain carries TRBV7-6 and TRBJ2-3; 7 positions match TRBD2. The V gene's germline CDR1 is SGHVS and CDR2 FNYEAQ. V lost 1 base, J lost 0 bases, and 7 bases stayed unmatched. The CDR3 runs 17 residues. Here the CDR3 reads CASSLGKDSGSTDTQYF. CDR3 bases: TGTGCCAGCAGCTTAGGGAAAGATAGCGGGAGCACAGATACGCAGTATTTT. The whole variable domain, remainder taken from reference TRBV7-6 and TRBJ2-3, is GAGVSQSPRYKVTKRGQDVALRCDPISGHVSLYWYRQALGQGPEFLTYFNYEAQQDKSGLPNDRFSAERPEGSISTLTIQRTEQRDSAMYRCASSLGKDSGSTDTQYFGPGTRLTVL.

The J gene is TRBJ2-7, the V gene TRBV7-7; 9 bases are a match to TRBD1. J gave up 3 bases and V 5 bases, and 5 bases lay outside the gene matches. Per germline, CDR1 SSHAT and CDR2 FNYEAQ (reference sequence). The CDR3 runs 14 residues. CDR3 bases: TGTGCCAGCAGCCCCGGGACAGGGAACTACGAGCAGTACTTC. This sequence encodes CASSPGTGNYEQYF. Full variable domain (missing parts from reference TRBV7-7 and TRBJ2-7): GAGVSQSPRYKVTKRGQDVTLRCDPISSHATLYWYQQALGQGPEFLTYFNYEAQPDKSGLPSDRFSAERPEGSISTLTIQRTEQRDSAMYRCASSPGTGNYEQYFGPGTRLTVT.

J is TRBJ2-7 and V is TRBV19; 7 bases map to TRBD1. The CDR3 is 15 amino acids. CDR1 is LNHDA, CDR2 SQIVND, per germline (reference sequence). The V and J ends lost 2 bases and 0 bases, in that order; junction bases with no gene match: 4. In DNA form, the CDR3 reads TGTGCCAGTAGTATACTACAGGGGAGCTCCTACGAGCAGTACTTC. It specifies CASSILQGSSYEQYF.

The chain couples TRBV7-8 to TRBJ1-5, with TRBD1 matching 10 bases. Trimming cost V 2 bases and J 4 bases; bases outside gene matches: 2. Germline V gene sequence: CDR1 SGHVS, CDR2 FQNEAQ. This CDR3 contains 15 residues. The CDR3 DNA reads as TGTGCCAGCAGCTTATGGACAGGGGGAAATCAGCCCCAGCATTTT. Translated: CASSLWTGGNQPQHF.

This clone was seen only a few times. The chain combines TRBV29-1 with TRBJ2-1; 9 bases agree with TRBD2. The CDR3 extends over 15 amino acids. Germline V lookup: CDR1 SQVTM, CDR2 ANQGSEA. Losses at the gene ends were 4 bases for V and 4 bases for J; bases not matched to a gene: 8. The DNA for the CDR3 is TGCAGCGTTGGTGTGGCGGGAGGGCCTTACAATGAGCAGTTCTTC. This sequence encodes CSVGVAGGPYNEQFF.

This clone was recorded only once. This chain uses TRBV28 with TRBJ1-2, with D possibly matching TRBD1 (5 bases). Germline V lookup: CDR1 MDHEN, CDR2 SYDVKM. The CDR3 totals 14 residues. The V gene lost 8 bases and the J gene lost 5 bases, with 18 bases spanning the gap. As DNA, the CDR3 is TGTGCCAGCGGGACGGGACTCAGGCTATATGGCTACACCTTC. Amino acid sequence: CASGTGLRLYGYTF.

Comments on this clone: One junction end does not reproduce the germline sequence, and a read error may be involved. V and J are TRBV7-9 and TRBJ2-2; TRBD2 matches 7 bases. This CDR3 has 15 residues. The V gene's germline CDR1 is SEHNR and CDR2 FQNEAQ (reference sequence). The CDR3 reads CSSSFGGSEPGELFF. DNA for the CDR3: TGTTCCAGCAGCTTTGGCGGGAGTGAACCCGGGGAGCTGTTTTTT.

V usage is TRBV27 and J usage is TRBJ2-7, with 9 bases identical to TRBD1. This CDR3 comprises 13 residues. Germline CDR1 and CDR2: MNHEY and SMNVEV (reference sequence). The V gene end was trimmed by 5 bases and the J gene end by 4 bases; junction bases not matched to a gene: 3. The CDR3 coding sequence is TGTGCCAGCAGTACAGGGGGCGCGTACGAGCAGTACTTC. It codes for CASSTGGAYEQYF.